This record concerns one TCR beta chain sequence. What it recognizes is unknown. Primers: 60 Vbeta forward and 13 Jbeta reverse. The data were produced by immunoSEQ multiplex PCR, yet TCRdb's version contains in-frame clones alone and is incomplete. The profile shows around 110,000 clones, 50% to 80% of them singletons. This sample is part of a study of cytomegalovirus exposure and HLA in healthy donors. Across the study: About 84% of 350 to 400 genotyped donors fell in the Caucasian-associated ancestry cluster.

Study results and limitations: According to the study, around 150 TCR beta chains were cytomegalovirus-associated. Presence/absence results assume similar sequencing depth per donor, which may not hold.

This CDR3 has 15 residues. The germline V gene encodes CDR1 SGDLS and CDR2 YYNGEE. This receptor was taken from a woman in her thirties or forties in good health and CMV-seropositive. Sequenced input: PBMCs. This chain connects TRBV9 to TRBJ2-5, with 7 positions matching TRBD1. The J call may not be correct, given that the DNA end is closer to TRBJ2-7. The CDR3 protein is CASSVGQGSPYEQYF. The CDR3 nucleotides read TGTGCCAGCAGCGTAGGACAGGGTTCTCCATACGAGCAGTACTTC.